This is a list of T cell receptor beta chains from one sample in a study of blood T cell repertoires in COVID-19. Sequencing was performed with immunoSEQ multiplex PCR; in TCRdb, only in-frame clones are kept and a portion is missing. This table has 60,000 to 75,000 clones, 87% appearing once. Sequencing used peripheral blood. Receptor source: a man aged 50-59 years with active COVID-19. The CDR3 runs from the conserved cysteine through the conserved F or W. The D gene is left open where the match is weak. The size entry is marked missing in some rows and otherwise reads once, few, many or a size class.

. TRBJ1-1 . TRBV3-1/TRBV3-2 CASSQGRVNTEAFF TGTGCCAGCAGCCAAGGACGGGTGAACACTGAAGCTTTCTTT
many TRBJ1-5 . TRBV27 CASTPTDSNQPQHF TGTGCCAGCACTCCGACAGATAGCAATCAGCCCCAGCATTTT
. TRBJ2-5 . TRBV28 CASSQDGGRETQYF TGTGCCAGCAGCCAAGACGGAGGAAGGGAGACCCAGTACTTC
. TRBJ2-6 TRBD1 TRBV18 CASSPVSQGASGANVLTF TGTGCCAGCTCACCAGTATCACAGGGGGCTTCCGGGGCCAACGTCCTGACTTTC
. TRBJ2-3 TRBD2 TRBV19 CASSRGGTSANSGDTQYF TGTGCCAGTAGTAGGGGAGGGACTAGCGCGAATAGTGGAGATACGCAGTATTTT
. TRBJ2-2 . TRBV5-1 CASSLQGVGGTGELFF TGCGCCAGCAGCTTGCAAGGGGTCGGTGGTACCGGGGAGCTGTTTTTT
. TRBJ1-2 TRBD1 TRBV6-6 CASSPDRAYGYTF TGTGCCAGCAGCCCCGACAGGGCGTATGGCTACACCTTC
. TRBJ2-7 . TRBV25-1 CASRQGPSYEQYF TGTGCCAGCAGACAGGGTCCCTCCTACGAGCAGTACTTC
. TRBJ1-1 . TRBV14 CASSQELSGNTEAFF TGTGCCAGCAGCCAAGAACTGTCAGGGAACACTGAAGCTTTCTTT
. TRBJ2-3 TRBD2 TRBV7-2 CASSSPGGRVDTQYF TGTGCCAGCAGCTCCCCGGGGGGGCGGGTAGATACGCAGTATTTT
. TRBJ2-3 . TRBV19 CASSVPTDTQYF TGTGCCAGTAGCGTCCCTACAGATACGCAGTATTTT
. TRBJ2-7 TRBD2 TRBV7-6 CASSFRAGSAYEQYF TGTGCCAGCAGCTTTCGAGCGGGATCCGCCTACGAGCAGTACTTC
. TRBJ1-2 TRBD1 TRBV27 CASSLVQGAGKNGYTF TGTGCCAGCAGTTTAGTGCAGGGGGCTGGAAAAAATGGCTACACCTTC
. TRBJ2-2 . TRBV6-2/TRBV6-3 CASSFNLLDPDEWSAGELFF TGTGCCAGCAGTTTCAACCTACTAGACCCAGACGAATGGAGCGCCGGGGAGCTGTTTTTT
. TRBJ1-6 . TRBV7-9 CASSPPGDSPLHF TGTGCCAGCAGCCCCCCCGGGGATTCACCCCTCCACTTT
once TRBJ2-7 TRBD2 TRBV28 CASSLSLGLAGAAKTTYEQYF TGTGCCAGCAGTTTAAGCCTCGGACTAGCGGGGGCCGCTAAAACCACTTACGAGCAGTACTTC
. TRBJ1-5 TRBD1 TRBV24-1 CATSDSLDRKWHF TGTGCCACCAGTGATTCCTTGGACAGGAAATGGCATTTT
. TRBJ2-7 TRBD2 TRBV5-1 CASSPTAGGHEQYF TGCGCCAGCAGCCCGACAGCGGGGGGCCACGAGCAGTACTTC
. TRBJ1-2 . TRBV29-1 CSVEPQNYGYTF TGCAGCGTTGAACCACAGAACTATGGCTACACCTTC
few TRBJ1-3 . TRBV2 CASSAQLGGSPHLSGNTIYF TGTGCCAGCAGTGCCCAACTCGGGGGGAGCCCCCATCTCTCTGGAAACACCATATATTTT
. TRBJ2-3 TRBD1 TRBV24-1 CATSDLPGTVSTDTQYF TGTGCCACCAGTGATTTGCCGGGGACAGTAAGCACAGATACGCAGTATTTT
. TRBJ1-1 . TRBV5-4 CASSLAGGQLTEAFF TGTGCCAGCAGCTTGGCGGGGGGGCAGCTCACTGAAGCTTTCTTT
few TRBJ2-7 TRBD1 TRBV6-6 CASSPRQGRSYEQYF TGTGCCAGCAGTCCCAGACAGGGCCGATCCTACGAGCAGTACTTC
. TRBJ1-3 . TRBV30 CAWSVKVAGGNTIYF TGTGCCTGGAGTGTAAAGGTGGCCGGGGGAAACACCATATATTTT
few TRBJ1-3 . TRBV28 CASSSSFQQGGNTIYF TGTGCCAGCAGTTCCTCCTTCCAGCAGGGCGGAAACACCATATATTTT
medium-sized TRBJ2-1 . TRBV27 CASSPSGPWYNEQFF TGTGCCAGCAGTCCTTCAGGTCCCTGGTACAATGAGCAGTTCTTC
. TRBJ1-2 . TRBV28 CASSYRDIYGYTF TGTGCCAGCAGCTACCGGGACATATATGGCTACACCTTC
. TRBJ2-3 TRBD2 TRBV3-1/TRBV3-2 CASSHSGARTDTQYF TGTGCCAGCAGCCATAGCGGGGCCCGCACAGATACGCAGTATTTT
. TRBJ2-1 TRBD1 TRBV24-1 CATSGQGINNEQFF TGTGCCACCAGTGGACAGGGGATTAACAATGAGCAGTTCTTC
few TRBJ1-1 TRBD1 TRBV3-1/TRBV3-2 CASSRQGLGTEAFF TGTGCCAGCAGCCGACAGGGCCTAGGCACTGAAGCTTTCTTT
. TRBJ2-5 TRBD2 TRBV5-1 CASRLTSGTQETQYF TGCGCCAGCAGATTGACTAGCGGGACTCAAGAGACCCAGTACTTC
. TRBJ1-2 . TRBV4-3 CASSQGGNYGYTF TGCGCCAGCAGCCAAGGGGGCAACTATGGCTACACCTTC
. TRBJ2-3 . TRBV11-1 CASSSSQRASTDTQYF TGTGCCAGCAGCTCCTCTCAGAGGGCTAGCACAGATACGCAGTATTTT
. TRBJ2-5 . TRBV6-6 CASSYFPLETQYF TGTGCCAGCAGTTACTTCCCCCTGGAGACCCAGTACTTC
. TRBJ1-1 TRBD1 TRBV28 CASSLGDRGTSEAFF TGTGCCAGCAGTTTAGGGGACAGGGGAACATCTGAAGCTTTCTTT
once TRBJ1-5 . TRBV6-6 CASSTQGQPQHF TGTGCCAGCAGTACACAGGGACAGCCCCAGCATTTT
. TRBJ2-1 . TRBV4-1 CASSHPGSYNEQFF TGCGCCAGCAGCCATCCGGGCTCCTACAATGAGCAGTTCTTC
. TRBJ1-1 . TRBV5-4 CASSLSRGANTEAFF TGTGCCAGCAGCTTGAGCAGGGGCGCCAACACTGAAGCTTTCTTT
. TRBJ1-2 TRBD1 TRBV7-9 CASSQQGAEGYGYTF TGTGCCAGCAGCCAACAGGGGGCGGAGGGCTATGGCTACACCTTC
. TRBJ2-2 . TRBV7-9 CASSLTLLKEAGELFF TGTGCCAGCAGCTTAACTCTCCTAAAAGAAGCCGGGGAGCTGTTTTTT
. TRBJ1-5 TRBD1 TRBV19 CASSRNTGTGGTSNQPQHF TGTGCCAGTAGTCGAAATACCGGGACAGGGGGGACAAGCAATCAGCCCCAGCATTTT
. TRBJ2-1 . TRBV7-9 CASSLEYGSTYNEQFF TGTGCCAGCAGCTTAGAGTACGGGAGCACGTACAATGAGCAGTTCTTC
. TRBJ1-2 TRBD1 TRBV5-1 CATDPGQRNYGYTF TGCGCCACCGACCCGGGACAGCGTAACTATGGCTACACCTTC
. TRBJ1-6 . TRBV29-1 CSARSGLNSPLHF TGCAGCGCCCGGTCAGGGCTCAATTCACCCCTCCACTTT
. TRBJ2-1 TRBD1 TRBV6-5 CASSSRGQGGNEQFF TGTGCCAGCAGTTCCCGGGGACAGGGTGGCAATGAGCAGTTCTTC
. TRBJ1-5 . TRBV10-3 CAISESITGSNQPQHF TGTGCCATCAGTGAGTCGATTACGGGGTCCAATCAGCCCCAGCATTTT
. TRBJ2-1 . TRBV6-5 CASSYSAGSYNEQFF TGTGCCAGCAGTTACTCAGCAGGGTCCTACAATGAGCAGTTCTTC
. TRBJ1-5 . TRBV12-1 CASSLRRPGPNQPQHF TGTGCCAGCAGCTTGAGGCGCCCTGGCCCCAATCAGCCCCAGCATTTT
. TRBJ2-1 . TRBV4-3 CASSQSGQSHEQFF TGCGCCAGCAGCCAATCCGGACAGTCACATGAGCAGTTCTTC
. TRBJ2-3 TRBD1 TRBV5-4 CASSQTGGGDTQYF TGTGCCAGCAGCCAGACAGGGGGAGGAGATACGCAGTATTTT
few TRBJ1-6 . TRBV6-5 CASSYGQLNNSPLHF TGTGCCAGCAGTTACGGCCAGTTGAATAATTCACCCCTCCACTTT
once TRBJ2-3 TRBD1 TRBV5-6 CASSLQGGTDTQYF TGTGCCAGCAGCCTACAGGGGGGCACAGATACGCAGTATTTT